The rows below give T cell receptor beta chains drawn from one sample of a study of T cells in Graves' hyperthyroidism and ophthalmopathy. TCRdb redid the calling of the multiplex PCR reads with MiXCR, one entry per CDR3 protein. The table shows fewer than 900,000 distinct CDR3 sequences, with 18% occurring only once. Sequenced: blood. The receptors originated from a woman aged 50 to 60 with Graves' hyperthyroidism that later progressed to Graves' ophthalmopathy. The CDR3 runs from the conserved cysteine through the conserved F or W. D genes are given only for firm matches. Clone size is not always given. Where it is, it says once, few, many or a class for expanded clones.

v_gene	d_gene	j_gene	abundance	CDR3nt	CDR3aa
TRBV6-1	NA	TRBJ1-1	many	TGTGCCAGCTCCGCCCCGGGACAGAACACTGAAGCTTTCTTT	CASSAPGQNTEAFF
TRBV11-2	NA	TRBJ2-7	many	TGTGCCAGCAGCTACGGATCACGGACAGCCCTCTACGAGCAGTACTTC	CASSYGSRTALYEQYF
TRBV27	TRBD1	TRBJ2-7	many	TGTGCCAGCAGAACATGGGACAGCTCCTACGAGCAGTACTTC	CASRTWDSSYEQYF
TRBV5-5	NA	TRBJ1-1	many	TGTGCCAGCAGCCTGACTTCTACTGAAGCTTTCTTT	CASSLTSTEAFF
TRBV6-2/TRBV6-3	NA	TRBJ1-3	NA	TGTGCCAGCAGTTACTCAGGGGACTCTGGAAACACCATATATTTT	CASSYSGDSGNTIYF
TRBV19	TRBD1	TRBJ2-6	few	TGTGCCAGTAGTATGGGACAGCTTATCTCTGGGGCCAACGTCCTGACTTTC	CASSMGQLISGANVLTF
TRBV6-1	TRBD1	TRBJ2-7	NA	TGTGCCAGCACGCTGACAGGGGGCCACGAGCAGTACTTC	CASTLTGGHEQYF
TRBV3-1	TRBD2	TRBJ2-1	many	TGTGCCAGCAGCCAACCCACAGGGAGCGGGGGGTCATACAATGAGCAGTTCTTC	CASSQPTGSGGSYNEQFF
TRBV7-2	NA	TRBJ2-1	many	TGTGCCAGCAGCTTAGGGGCTCCCTCCTACAATGAGCAGTTCTTC	CASSLGAPSYNEQFF
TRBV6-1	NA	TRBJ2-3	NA	TGTGCCAGCAGTGGGGACAAAGCAGATACGCAGTATTTT	CASSGDKADTQYF
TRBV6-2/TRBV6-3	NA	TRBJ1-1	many	TGTGCCAGCAGCCAGGGACACTGGAACACTGAAGCTTTCTTT	CASSQGHWNTEAFF
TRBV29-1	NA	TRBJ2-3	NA	TGCAGCGTTGATGTGTTTGAGGATACGCAGTATTTT	CSVDVFEDTQYF
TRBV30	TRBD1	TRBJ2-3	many	TGCGTTGGGCAGGGGGGCACAGATACGCAGTATTTT	CVGQGGTDTQYF
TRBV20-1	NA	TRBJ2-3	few	TGCAGTGCTAGGTCGGCAGGGGTGGGCACAGATACGCAGTATTTT	CSARSAGVGTDTQYF
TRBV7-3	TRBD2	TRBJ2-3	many	TGCGCCAGCAGCCCTGGACTAGACACAGATACGCAGTATTTT	CASSPGLDTDTQYF
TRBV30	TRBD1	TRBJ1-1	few	TGTGCCTGGAGGGACAGGGATAGAAGAATGAACACTGAAGCTTTCTTT	CAWRDRDRRMNTEAFF
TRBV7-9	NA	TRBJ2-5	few	TGTGCCAGCAGCCTAACCGGGTCACTGGCCGAGACCCAGTACTTC	CASSLTGSLAETQYF
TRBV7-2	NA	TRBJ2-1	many	TGTGCCAGCAGCCCAACCCAGAACTCCTACAATGAGCAGTTCTTC	CASSPTQNSYNEQFF
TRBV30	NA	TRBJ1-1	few	TGTGCCTTCTCCCGGGACGCCCCATTGAACACTGAAGCTTTCTTT	CAFSRDAPLNTEAFF
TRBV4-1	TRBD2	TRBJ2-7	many	TGCGCCAGCAGCCATACTAGCGGTGCGGTCTACGAGCAGTACTTC	CASSHTSGAVYEQYF
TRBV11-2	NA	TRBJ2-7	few	TGTGCCAGCAGCTTAGTGGTCAAGACCTACGAGCAGTACTTC	CASSLVVKTYEQYF
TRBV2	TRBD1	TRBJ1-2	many	TGTGCCAGCAGTGATCTGCGGGACAGGGGTAACTATGGCTACACCTTC	CASSDLRDRGNYGYTF
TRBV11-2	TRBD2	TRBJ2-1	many	TGTGCCAGCAGCCCCGAGCGGGGGGGTAAAAATGAGCAGTTCTTC	CASSPERGGKNEQFF
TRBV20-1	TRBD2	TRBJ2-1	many	TGCAGTGCTAGAGATAGGCTAGCGGGGGTCTTTTACAATGAGCAGTTCTTC	CSARDRLAGVFYNEQFF
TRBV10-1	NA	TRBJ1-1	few	TGCGCCAGCAGTGAGTCATCGGACCTAAACACTGAAGCTTTCTTT	CASSESSDLNTEAFF